Each of the 19 T cell receptor beta chains below was sequenced from the same sample in a study of blood T cell repertoires in COVID-19. The method was immunoSEQ multiplex PCR; TCRdb's version includes in-frame clones alone and lacks a portion of them. The table has tens of thousands of clones, approximately 89% seen once. The sequencing sample was made of peripheral blood. The receptors come from a man between 45 and 60 years old with acute or convalescent COVID-19.

V gene TRBV6-2 or TRBV6-3 combines with J gene TRBJ1-1; TRBD1 matches 9 bases. V lost 4 bases, J lost 1 base, and 10 bases stayed unmatched. From germline, CDR1 is MNHEY and CDR2 SVGEGT. This CDR3 has 17 residues. The CDR3 nucleotides read TGTGCCAGCAGTTTCCAAGGGACAGGGCGGCCGAACACTGAAGCTTTCTTT. Its protein product is CASSFQGTGRPNTEAFF.

The V and J genes are TRBV11-2 and TRBJ2-2; 10 bases are shared with TRBD1. The ends lost 5 bases at V and 4 bases at J; junction bases unmatched: 7. The CDR3 totals 16 residues. Germline values: CDR1 SGHAT, CDR2 FQNNGV. CDR3 coding DNA: TGTGCCAGCAGCCCCTTGACAGGGGGCGTCACCGGGGAGCTGTTTTTT. Its translation is CASSPLTGGVTGELFF.

This clone came up once. The chain is built from TRBV19 and TRBJ2-7; 8 nucleotides match TRBD1. V gave up 5 bases and J gave up 3 bases; unmatched junction bases: 12. Germline CDR1 LNHDA, CDR2 SQIVND (reference sequence). The CDR3 sequence is 16 residues long. CDR3 in amino acids: CASSGQGTLLRYEQYF. The CDR3 DNA is TGTGCCAGTAGTGGACAGGGAACTTTATTACGCTACGAGCAGTACTTC.

The V and J genes are TRBV4-2 and TRBJ2-2; TRBD2 matches 8 bases. Germline trimming cut 8 bases from V and 5 bases from J; bases unmatched to any gene: 10. This CDR3 region has 15 residues. The germline CDR1 and CDR2 sequences are LGHNA and YNFKEQ. The CDR3 spells CASAKSGSGTGELFF. CDR3 nucleotide sequence: TGTGCCAGCGCCAAGAGCGGGAGTGGGACCGGGGAGCTGTTTTTT.

V usage is TRBV7-2 and J usage is TRBJ2-3; 12 bases are shared with TRBD2. This CDR3 is 18 amino acids long. V was clipped by 6 bases and J by 4 bases; unmatched bases: 14. Germline V gene lookup returns CDR1 SGHTA and CDR2 FQGNSA. The CDR3 spells CASSRVASGGAGADTQYF. The CDR3 nucleotides are TGTGCCAGCAGTCGAGTGGCTAGCGGGGGGGCCGGCGCAGATACGCAGTATTTT.

A single count supports this clone. This chain connects TRBV6-2 or TRBV6-3 to TRBJ1-5, with TRBD1 matching 10 bases. The CDR3 loop spans 15 amino acids. Losses at the gene ends were 6 bases for V and 7 bases for J; bases not matched to a gene: 9. Germline CDR1 reads MNHEY; CDR2 reads SVGEGT. The CDR3 DNA is TGTGCCAGCAGCAGCGGACAGGGGGGCGAACAGCCCCAGCATTTT. This gives the protein CASSSGQGGEQPQHF.

V is TRBV2 and J is TRBJ1-5, with D perhaps TRBD1 (6 bases). V dropped 0 bases and J dropped 7 bases, with 10 bases sitting between them. This CDR3 comprises 14 residues. Germline V gene sequence: CDR1 SNHLY, CDR2 FYNNEI. The CDR3 loop reads CASSEAGTRQPQHF. CDR3 DNA sequence: TGTGCCAGCAGTGAAGCAGGGACACGGCAGCCCCAGCATTTT.

The chain recombines TRBV21-1 with TRBJ1-1; TRBD1, as called in the table, went unchecked against the DNA. TRBV21-1 is tagged as a pseudogene. The CDR3 loop spans 12 amino acids. Written as DNA, the CDR3 is TGTGCCAGCCTTCAGGGAAACACTGAAGCTTTCTTT. Its translation: CASLQGNTEAFF.

This clone was seen a few times. The chain links TRBV7-8 to TRBJ1-1, with D maybe TRBD1 (6 bases). V lost 5 bases and J 5 bases, leaving 21 bases between the germline ends. From germline, CDR1 is SGHVS and CDR2 FQNEAQ. The CDR3 has 16 residues. DNA for the CDR3: TGTGCCAGCAGCGCCGCATACAGGGAGAGTAAGACTGAAGCTTTCTTT. It encodes CASSAAYRESKTEAFF.

V is TRBV4-1 and J is TRBJ1-2, with TRBD1 as a possible D gene (5 bases). Per germline, CDR1 MGHRA and CDR2 YSYEKL. V was pared by 2 bases and J by 4 bases, with 14 bases between. This CDR3 comprises 15 residues. CDR3 DNA sequence: TGCGCCAGCAGCCAAACCGGGGGAGTAATCTATGGCTACACCTTC. It codes for CASSQTGGVIYGYTF.

The V and J genes are TRBV5-1 and TRBJ1-1, with 10 nucleotides matching TRBD1. The CDR3 is made up of 17 amino acids. V shed 0 bases and J 7 bases; nucleotides not matched to a gene: 12. CDR1 SGHRS and CDR2 YFSETQ come from the germline V gene. The CDR3 nucleotides are TGCGCCAGCAGCTTGGGGGTGACAGGGGGCTTTCTGGGTGAAGCTTTCTTT. This encodes CASSLGVTGGFLGEAFF.

The genes are TRBV5-5 and TRBJ1-2, with TRBD1 as a possible D gene (5 bases). Trimming removed 3 bases from V and 2 bases from J, with 11 bases in between. The germline V gene encodes CDR1 SGHKS and CDR2 YYEKEE (reference sequence). CDR3 size: 14 residues. CDR3 loop: CASSSTTANYGYTF. In DNA form, the CDR3 reads TGTGCCAGCAGCTCCACGACAGCGAACTATGGCTACACCTTC.

The rearrangement joins TRBV2 to TRBJ2-3; 8 bases agree with TRBD1. Trimming at V came to 0 bases and at J to 3 bases, leaving 8 bases not matched to a gene. CDR3 size: 17 residues. CDR1 and CDR2 from the germline V gene are SNHLY and FYNNEI. This CDR3 is CASSEAPTGAGTDTQYF. CDR3 sequence (DNA): TGTGCCAGCAGTGAAGCCCCGACAGGGGCCGGAACAGATACGCAGTATTTT.

The chain employs TRBV4-1 and TRBJ2-1; TRBD1 agrees at 8 bases. This CDR3 region has 17 residues. The V segment lost 2 bases and the J segment 0 bases; nucleotides outside the gene matches: 6. Germline assignment: CDR1 MGHRA and CDR2 YSYEKL. DNA of the CDR3: TGCGCCAGCAGCCAATTCCCACAGGGGGGCTCCTACAATGAGCAGTTCTTC. Translating gives CASSQFPQGGSYNEQFF.

The rearrangement uses TRBV6-5 and TRBJ2-3; TRBD2 matches 7 bases. Trimming cost V 6 bases and J 0 bases; bases outside gene matches: 3. CDR1 is MNHEY, CDR2 SVGAGI, per germline. The CDR3 is made up of 14 amino acids. The CDR3 loop is CASSRGVSTDTQYF. CDR3 DNA sequence: TGTGCCAGCAGCCGGGGGGTGAGCACAGATACGCAGTATTTT.

This clone appeared once. The rearrangement links TRBV6-1 to TRBJ1-1; 9 nucleotides align to TRBD1. Germline CDR1 is MNHNS and CDR2 is SASEGT. The CDR3 contains 13 residues. The J segment lost 1 base and the V segment lost 8 bases, leaving 2 bases of the junction unmatched. CDR3 in amino acids: CASWDRANTEAFF. CDR3 DNA sequence: TGTGCCAGCTGGGACAGGGCGAACACTGAAGCTTTCTTT.

The chain is built from TRBV5-8 and TRBJ1-6; 7 bases match TRBD1. The CDR3 is 14 residues long. CDR1 and CDR2 from the germline V gene are SGHTS and YDEGEE. Unmatched junction bases numbered 7, after V lost 2 bases and J lost 11 bases. CDR3 in amino acids: CASSFWTGSTPLHF. The CDR3 coding sequence is TGTGCCAGCAGCTTCTGGACAGGAAGTACACCCCTCCACTTT. The variable domain in full, completed from reference TRBV5-8 and TRBJ1-6, reads EAGVTQSPTHLIKTRGQQATLRCSPISGHTSVYWYQQALGLGLQFLLWYDEGEERNRGNFPPRFSGRQFPNYSSELNVNALELEDSALYLCASSFWTGSTPLHFGNGTRLTVT.

The chain's CDR3 is CATSIGTGGNIQYF. In DNA, the CDR3 is TGTGCCACCAGTATTGGTACAGGAGGGAACATTCAGTACTTC. This sequence joins TRBV24-1 and TRBJ2-4; D is possibly TRBD2 (6 bases). Germline V CDR1 and CDR2: KGHDR, SFDVKD. This CDR3 is built from 14 residues. Trimming pared 6 bases from V and 7 bases from J, leaving 15 bases between.

This clone came up a few times. The chain carries TRBV29-1 and TRBJ1-4; no clear D. Germline V CDR1 and CDR2: SQVTM, ANQGSEA. The CDR3 is 14 amino acids. V was clipped by 7 bases and J by 0 bases, with 12 bases between them. The CDR3 sequence: CSAIPGSTNEKLFF. The CDR3 DNA is TGCAGCGCCATCCCGGGGTCAACTAATGAAAAACTGTTTTTT. The entire variable domain, with the rest obtained from reference TRBV29-1 and TRBJ1-4, is as follows: SAVISQKPSRDICQRGTSLTIQCQVDSQVTMMFWYRQQPGQSLTLIATANQGSEATYESGFVIDKFPISRPNLTFSTLTVSNMSPEDSSIYLCSAIPGSTNEKLFFGSGTQLSVL.